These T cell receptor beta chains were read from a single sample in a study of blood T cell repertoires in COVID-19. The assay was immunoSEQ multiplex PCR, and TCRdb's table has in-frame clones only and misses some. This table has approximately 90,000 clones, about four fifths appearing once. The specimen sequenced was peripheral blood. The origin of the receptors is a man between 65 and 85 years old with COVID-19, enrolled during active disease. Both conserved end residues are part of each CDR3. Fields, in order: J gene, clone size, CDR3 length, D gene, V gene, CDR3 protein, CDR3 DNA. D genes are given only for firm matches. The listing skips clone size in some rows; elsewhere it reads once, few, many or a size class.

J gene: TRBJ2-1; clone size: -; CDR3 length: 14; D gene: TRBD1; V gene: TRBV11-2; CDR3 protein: CASSERQGPNEQFF; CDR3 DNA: TGTGCCAGCAGCGAGAGACAGGGTCCCAATGAGCAGTTCTTC
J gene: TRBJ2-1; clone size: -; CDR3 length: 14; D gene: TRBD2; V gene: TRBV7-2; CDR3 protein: CASSIISGSNEQFF; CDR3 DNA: TGTGCCAGCAGCATAATTAGCGGGTCTAATGAGCAGTTCTTC
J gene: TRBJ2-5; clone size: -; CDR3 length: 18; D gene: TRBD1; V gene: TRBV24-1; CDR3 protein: CATSDFGGAGTEQETQYF; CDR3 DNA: TGTGCCACCAGTGATTTCGGCGGCGCAGGGACAGAGCAAGAGACCCAGTACTTC
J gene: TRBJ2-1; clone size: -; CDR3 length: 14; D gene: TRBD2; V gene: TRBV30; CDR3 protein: CAWSGGRARFEQFF; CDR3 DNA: TGTGCCTGGAGTGGGGGGAGGGCCCGTTTTGAGCAGTTCTTC
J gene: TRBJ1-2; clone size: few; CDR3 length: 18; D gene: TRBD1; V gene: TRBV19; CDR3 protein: CASSILGPVGQGNYGYTF; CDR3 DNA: TGTGCCAGTAGTATTTTGGGCCCGGTCGGACAGGGGAACTATGGCTACACCTTC
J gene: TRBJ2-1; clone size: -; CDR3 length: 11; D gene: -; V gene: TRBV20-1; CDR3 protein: CSAREDNEQFF; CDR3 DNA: TGCAGTGCTAGGGAGGACAATGAGCAGTTCTTC
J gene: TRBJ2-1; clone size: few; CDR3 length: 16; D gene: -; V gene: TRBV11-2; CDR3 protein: CASRVSGFSSYNEQFF; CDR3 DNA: TGTGCCAGCAGAGTTTCAGGGTTTAGTAGCTACAATGAGCAGTTCTTC
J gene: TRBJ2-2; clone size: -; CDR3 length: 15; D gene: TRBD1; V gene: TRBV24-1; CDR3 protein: CATSEGQGATGELFF; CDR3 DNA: TGTGCCACCAGTGAGGGACAGGGGGCAACCGGGGAGCTGTTTTTT
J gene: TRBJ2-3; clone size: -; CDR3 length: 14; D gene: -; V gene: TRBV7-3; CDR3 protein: CASSLNPSPDTQYF; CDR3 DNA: TGTGCCAGCAGCTTAAATCCTAGCCCAGATACGCAGTATTTT
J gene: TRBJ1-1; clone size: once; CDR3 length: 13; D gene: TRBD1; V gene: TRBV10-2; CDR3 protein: CASSDRGLTEAFF; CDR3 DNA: TGCGCCAGCAGTGATAGGGGGCTCACTGAAGCTTTCTTT
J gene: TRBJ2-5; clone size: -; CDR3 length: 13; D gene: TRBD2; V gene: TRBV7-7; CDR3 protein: CASSRTSLETQYF; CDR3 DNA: TGTGCCAGCAGCCGGACTAGCCTAGAGACCCAGTACTTC
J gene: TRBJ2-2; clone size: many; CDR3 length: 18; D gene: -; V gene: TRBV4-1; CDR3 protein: CASSQGSPGTTNTGELFF; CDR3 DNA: TGCGCCAGCAGCCAAGGATCCCCCGGGACAACGAACACCGGGGAGCTGTTTTTT
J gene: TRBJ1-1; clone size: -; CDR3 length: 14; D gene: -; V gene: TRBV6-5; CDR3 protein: CASSYSNWNTEAFF; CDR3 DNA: TGTGCCAGCAGTTACTCGAACTGGAACACTGAAGCTTTCTTT
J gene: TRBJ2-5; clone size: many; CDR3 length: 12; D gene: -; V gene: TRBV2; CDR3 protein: CASSEIEETQYF; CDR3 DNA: TGTGCCAGCAGTGAAATCGAAGAGACCCAGTACTTC
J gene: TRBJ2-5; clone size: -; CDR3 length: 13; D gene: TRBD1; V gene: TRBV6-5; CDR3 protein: CASSRDRQETQYF; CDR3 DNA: TGTGCCAGCAGTCGGGACAGACAAGAGACCCAGTACTTC
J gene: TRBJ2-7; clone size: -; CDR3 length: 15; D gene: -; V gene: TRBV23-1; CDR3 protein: CASTTRQGGLYEQYF; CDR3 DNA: TGCGCCAGCACTACTAGACAAGGGGGACTATACGAGCAGTACTTC
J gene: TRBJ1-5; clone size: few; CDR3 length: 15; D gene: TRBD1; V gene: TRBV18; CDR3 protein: CASHPTGTGIQPQHF; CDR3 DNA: TGTGCCAGCCACCCCACCGGGACAGGGATCCAGCCCCAGCATTTT
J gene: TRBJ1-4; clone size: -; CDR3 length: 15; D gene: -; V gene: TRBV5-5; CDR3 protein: CASSRSAGTGEKLFF; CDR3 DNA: TGTGCCAGCAGCCGCAGCGCGGGGACGGGTGAAAAACTGTTTTTT
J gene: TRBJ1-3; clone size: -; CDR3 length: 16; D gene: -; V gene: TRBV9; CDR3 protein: CASSVGPGSSGNTIYF; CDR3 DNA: TGTGCCAGCAGCGTAGGGCCGGGATCCTCTGGAAACACCATATATTTT
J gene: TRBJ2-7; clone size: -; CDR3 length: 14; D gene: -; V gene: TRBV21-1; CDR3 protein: CARDGGTGFGEQYF; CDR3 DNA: TGTGCCAGGGACGGAGGGACAGGGTTCGGCGAGCAGTACTTC
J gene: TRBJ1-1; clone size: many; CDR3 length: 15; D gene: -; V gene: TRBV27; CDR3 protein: CASSFGKLRETEAFF; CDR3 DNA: TGTGCCAGCAGTTTTGGGAAGCTCAGGGAAACTGAAGCTTTCTTT
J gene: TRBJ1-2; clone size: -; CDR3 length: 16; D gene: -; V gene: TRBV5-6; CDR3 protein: CASSLGTTAANYGYTF; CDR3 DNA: TGTGCCAGCAGCTTAGGTACGACAGCCGCTAACTATGGCTACACCTTC
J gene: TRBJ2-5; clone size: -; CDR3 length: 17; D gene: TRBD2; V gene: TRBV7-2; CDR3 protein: CASSLEGLASTGETQYF; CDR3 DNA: TGTGCCAGCAGCTTAGAGGGACTAGCCTCCACCGGGGAGACCCAGTACTTC
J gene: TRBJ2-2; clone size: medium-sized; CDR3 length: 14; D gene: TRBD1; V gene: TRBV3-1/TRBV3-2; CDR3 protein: CASSHGTAPGELFF; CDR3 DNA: TGTGCCAGCAGCCACGGGACAGCCCCCGGGGAGCTGTTTTTT
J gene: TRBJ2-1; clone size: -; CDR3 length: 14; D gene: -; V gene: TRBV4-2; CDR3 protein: CASSRLGERNEQFF; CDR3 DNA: TGTGCCAGCAGCCGACTAGGGGAACGGAATGAGCAGTTCTTC
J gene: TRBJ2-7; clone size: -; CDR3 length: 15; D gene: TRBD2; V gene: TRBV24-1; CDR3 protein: CATSDPTSGSYEQYF; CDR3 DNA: TGTGCCACCAGTGATCCCACTAGCGGGAGCTACGAGCAGTACTTC
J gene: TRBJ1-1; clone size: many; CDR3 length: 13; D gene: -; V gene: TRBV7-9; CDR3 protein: CASSQGGGTEAFF; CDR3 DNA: TGTGCCAGCAGCCAAGGGGGGGGCACTGAAGCTTTCTTT
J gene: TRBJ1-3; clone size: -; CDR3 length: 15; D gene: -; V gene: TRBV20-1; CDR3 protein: CSASPHGGRGNTIYF; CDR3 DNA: TGCAGTGCTAGTCCCCATGGGGGCCGTGGAAACACCATATATTTT
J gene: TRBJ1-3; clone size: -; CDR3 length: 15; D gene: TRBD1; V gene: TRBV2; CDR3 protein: CASRRQGVIGNTIYF; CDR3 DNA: TGTGCCAGCAGGAGACAGGGGGTGATAGGAAACACCATATATTTT
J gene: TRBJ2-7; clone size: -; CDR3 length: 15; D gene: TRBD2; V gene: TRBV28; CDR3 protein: CASKVAGAATYEQYF; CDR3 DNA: TGTGCCAGCAAAGTAGCGGGAGCGGCCACCTACGAGCAGTACTTC